A selection of T cell receptor beta chains follows, all from one sample in a study of shared clonotypes between healthy human individuals. The assay was immunoSEQ multiplex PCR, and TCRdb's table has in-frame clones only and misses some. This table holds 600,000 to 750,000 clones, 90% found once. The sequenced material came from memory CD8+ T cells from PBMCs. The source of these receptors is a man aged 18-30 years in good health. Some clones in this sample may be carry-over from other donors' samples. The CDR3 runs from the conserved cysteine through the conserved F or W. The D gene is left open where the match is weak. Size tells how often a clone was seen (once, few, many) or the class of an expanded clone, and some rows leave it out.

v_gene	j_gene	d_gene	abundance	CDR3aa	CDR3nt
TRBV7-2	TRBJ1-2	TRBD1	.	CASSPVGTVYGYTF	TGTGCCAGCAGCCCCGTGGGGACAGTCTATGGCTACACCTTC
TRBV6-5	TRBJ1-2	.	once	CASSPGRIYGYTF	TGTGCCAGCAGTCCCGGACGGATATATGGCTACACCTTC
TRBV27	TRBJ2-2	.	.	CASSPHTGELFF	TGTGCCAGCAGTCCCCACACCGGGGAGCTGTTTTTT
TRBV7-9	TRBJ2-5	TRBD1	.	CASSVTGVRETQYF	TGTGCCAGCAGCGTAACAGGGGTACGGGAGACCCAGTACTTC
TRBV7-8	TRBJ2-3	.	.	CAILVASTDTQYF	TGTGCCATCTTGGTCGCGAGCACAGATACGCAGTATTTT
TRBV10-3	TRBJ2-3	TRBD2	.	CAISESVGTMTFTDTQYF	TGTGCCATCAGTGAGTCGGTCGGGACTATGACCTTCACAGATACGCAGTATTTT
TRBV10-3	TRBJ2-1	.	.	CAISERVPGVYNEQFF	TGTGCCATCAGTGAGCGGGTTCCTGGGGTCTACAATGAGCAGTTCTTC
TRBV4-3	TRBJ2-4	.	.	CASSQSTGRNIQYF	TGCGCCAGCAGCCAGTCAACAGGGAGAAACATTCAGTACTTC
TRBV7-9	TRBJ2-7	.	.	CASSQAYEQYF	TGTGCCAGCAGCCAAGCCTACGAGCAGTACTTC
TRBV28	TRBJ2-1	.	.	CASSYPGPNEQFF	TGTGCCAGCAGTTACCCAGGGCCCAATGAGCAGTTCTTC
TRBV5-1	TRBJ2-7	.	.	CASSLAPGVHEQYF	TGCGCCAGCAGCTTGGCACCGGGAGTGCACGAGCAGTACTTC
TRBV19	TRBJ1-2	.	.	CASNPGGGGYTF	TGTGCCAGTAATCCGGGCGGTGGTGGCTACACCTTC
TRBV15	TRBJ2-7	.	once	CATSDGNEQYF	TGTGCCACCTCCGATGGCAACGAGCAGTACTTC
TRBV7-2	TRBJ1-2	.	.	CASSPGGGLVYGYTF	TGTGCCAGCAGCCCTGGGGGGGGGCTGGTCTATGGCTACACCTTC
TRBV7-9	TRBJ2-7	.	.	CASSSPEGYYEQYF	TGTGCCAGCAGCTCCCCGGAGGGCTACTACGAGCAGTACTTC
TRBV19	TRBJ2-7	.	.	CASSIAPPTGFGVGEQYF	TGTGCCAGTAGTATAGCCCCCCCAACAGGGTTTGGAGTCGGCGAGCAGTACTTC
TRBV28	TRBJ2-5	TRBD1	.	CASSADREQYF	TGTGCCAGCAGTGCCGACAGGGAGCAGTACTTC
TRBV27	TRBJ1-1	.	once	CASSLVRGEGDNTEAFF	TGTGCCAGCAGTTTAGTCCGGGGAGAGGGCGACAACACTGAAGCTTTCTTT
TRBV9	TRBJ2-3	.	.	CASSVDLGGQSSLTDTQYF	TGTGCCAGCAGCGTAGATTTGGGTGGACAGTCATCACTCACAGATACGCAGTATTTT
TRBV2	TRBJ2-7	.	.	CASSWGLPYEQYF	TGTGCCAGCAGTTGGGGGTTACCCTACGAGCAGTACTTC
TRBV27	TRBJ2-7	TRBD2	.	CASSDIGTTSYEQYF	TGTGCCAGCAGTGATATCGGGACTACGTCCTACGAGCAGTACTTC
TRBV19	TRBJ2-2	.	.	CASSIRLNTGELFF	TGTGCCAGTAGTATACGACTTAACACCGGGGAGCTGTTTTTT
TRBV7-3	TRBJ2-3	.	once	CASSLSSAITDTQYF	TGTGCCAGCAGCTTAAGTTCGGCCATAACAGATACGCAGTATTTT
TRBV15	TRBJ2-5	.	.	CATSRRAGRPLETQYF	TGTGCCACCAGCAGGCGTGCAGGGCGCCCCTTGGAGACCCAGTACTTC
TRBV9	TRBJ2-2	.	.	CASSVSGGTNTGELFF	TGTGCCAGCAGCGTCTCCGGCGGGACAAACACCGGGGAGCTGTTTTTT
TRBV9	TRBJ2-3	.	.	CASSVGGGGLDTDTQYF	TGTGCCAGCAGCGTAGGCGGAGGGGGACTCGACACAGATACGCAGTATTTT
TRBV10-3	TRBJ1-1	.	.	CAISDGTPRAEAFF	TGTGCCATCAGCGATGGGACTCCTCGGGCTGAAGCTTTCTTT
TRBV9	TRBJ1-2	TRBD1	.	CASRAGTGVAYGYTF	TGTGCCAGCAGGGCCGGGACAGGGGTCGCCTATGGCTACACCTTC
TRBV4-2	TRBJ1-5	.	once	CASSKGRAAINQPQHF	TGTGCCAGCAGCAAAGGCCGGGCAGCCATCAATCAGCCCCAGCATTTT
TRBV9	TRBJ2-7	.	once	CASSVAGNARYEQYF	TGTGCCAGCAGCGTAGCCGGGAATGCTAGGTACGAGCAGTACTTC
TRBV28	TRBJ2-2	.	.	CASSYSTGELFF	TGTGCCAGCAGTTATTCCACCGGGGAGCTGTTTTTT
TRBV27	TRBJ1-2	.	.	CASSLNFWDGINYGYTF	TGTGCCAGCAGTTTAAATTTTTGGGACGGAATTAACTATGGCTACACCTTC
TRBV27	TRBJ1-1	.	.	CASTPGTVGTEAFF	TGTGCCAGCACCCCAGGGACGGTTGGCACTGAAGCTTTCTTT
TRBV5-1	TRBJ2-5	TRBD1	.	CASSLGGRGLRETQYF	TGCGCCAGCAGCTTGGGCGGCAGGGGGCTCCGAGAGACCCAGTACTTC
TRBV28	TRBJ2-1	.	many	CASSTPHLSSYNEQFF	TGTGCCAGCAGCACCCCGCACCTAAGCTCCTACAATGAGCAGTTCTTC
TRBV9	TRBJ2-2	.	.	CASSGDTGELFF	TGTGCCAGCAGTGGGGACACCGGGGAGCTGTTTTTT
TRBV28	TRBJ1-5	TRBD1	.	CASSFGTGDQPQHF	TGTGCCAGCAGTTTCGGGACAGGGGATCAGCCCCAGCATTTT
TRBV7-3	TRBJ2-1	TRBD2	.	CASSLKRGQTLSYNEQFF	TGTGCCAGCAGCTTAAAGCGGGGTCAGACCCTTTCCTACAATGAGCAGTTCTTC
TRBV11-2	TRBJ2-3	.	.	CASSFGGSWSTDTQYF	TGTGCCAGCAGCTTTGGGGGGAGTTGGAGCACAGATACGCAGTATTTT
TRBV27	TRBJ2-7	.	.	CASSLRRDYEQYF	TGTGCCAGCAGTTTACGGAGGGACTACGAGCAGTACTTC
TRBV4-1	TRBJ2-5	.	.	CASSQSWGEQTQYF	TGCGCCAGCAGCCAATCGTGGGGAGAGCAGACCCAGTACTTC
TRBV7-2	TRBJ2-7	.	.	CASSLVGVYEQYF	TGTGCCAGCAGCTTAGTTGGTGTCTACGAGCAGTACTTC
TRBV7-9	TRBJ2-1	TRBD2	.	CASSLAGTRYNEQFF	TGTGCCAGCAGCCTAGCGGGGACCCGATACAATGAGCAGTTCTTC
TRBV30	TRBJ1-1	TRBD1	.	CAWGTGRTPEAFF	TGTGCCTGGGGGACAGGGAGGACTCCTGAAGCTTTCTTT
TRBV7-3	TRBJ2-1	.	few	CASSLTGDDEQFF	TGTGCCAGCAGCTTAACGGGAGATGATGAGCAGTTCTTC
TRBV27	TRBJ1-1	.	.	CASSLSLGNTEAFF	TGTGCCAGCAGTTTATCGCTCGGCAACACTGAAGCTTTCTTT
TRBV6-5	TRBJ2-1	.	.	CASSYSAGQVYNEQFF	TGTGCCAGCAGTTACTCTGCGGGGCAGGTCTACAATGAGCAGTTCTTC
TRBV29-1	TRBJ1-2	.	.	CSVESGENYGYTF	TGCAGCGTTGAAAGTGGGGAGAACTATGGCTACACCTTC
TRBV9	TRBJ1-1	.	once	CASSVGGRTEAFF	TGTGCCAGCAGCGTAGGGGGGAGAACTGAAGCTTTCTTT
TRBV7-9	TRBJ2-7	.	few	CASSYGQPYEQYF	TGTGCCAGCAGTTACGGACAGCCCTACGAGCAGTACTTC
TRBV15	TRBJ2-7	TRBD1	once	CATSRRRTRTGVDEQYF	TGTGCCACCAGCAGACGCCGTACCCGGACAGGGGTCGACGAGCAGTACTTC
TRBV7-9	TRBJ2-4	.	once	CASSLYRQKRNIQYF	TGTGCCAGCAGCTTATACCGGCAGAAACGGAACATTCAGTACTTC
TRBV6-6	TRBJ2-2	TRBD1	.	CASRHGTGNTGELFF	TGTGCCAGCCGCCATGGGACAGGGAACACCGGGGAGCTGTTTTTT